These 12 T cell receptor beta chains share one sample of origin, sequenced in a study of T-cell reconstitution after alpha-beta-depleted transplantation in children. This sample's TCRbeta library carried unique molecular identifier barcodes. From the PCR reads, TCRdb called clonotypes with MiXCR, one entry per CDR3 protein. The table lists approximately 430,000 distinct CDR3 sequences, roughly 16% of them singletons. The sequenced sample was PBMCs, mostly from graft donor cells, obtained 360 days after TCRalphabeta/CD19-depleted stem cell transplant. These receptors were taken from a boy in the first two years of life who had a stem cell transplant for Wiskott-Aldrich syndrome, so the T cells may come from the graft donor.

This clonotype was found many times. The J gene is TRBJ2-1, the V gene TRBV12-3 or TRBV12-4; 13 bases are a match to TRBD2. Trimming at V came to 6 bases and at J to 6 bases, leaving 5 bases not matched to a gene. CDR3 size: 15 residues. The CDR3 DNA is TGTGCCAGCAGCCGAACTAGCGGGAGGGCCAATGAGCAGTTCTTC. As protein: CASSRTSGRANEQFF.

The sample holds a few counts of this clonotype. The CDR3 spells CSVVFSGRADTGELFF. The CDR3 bases are TGCAGCGTTGTGTTTAGCGGGAGGGCCGACACCGGGGAGCTGTTTTTT. This chain uses TRBV29-1 with TRBJ2-2; 11 nucleotides match TRBD2. V gave up 4 bases and J gave up 3 bases; unmatched junction bases: 7. This CDR3 is built from 16 residues. Germline V gene sequence: CDR1 SQVTM, CDR2 ANQGSEA.

The chain uses TRBV21-1 and TRBJ2-7. TRBV21-1 is a listed pseudogene. The CDR3 totals 17 residues. The CDR3 loop is CASSTLSKALSSYEQYF. CDR3 coding DNA: TGTGCCAGCAGCACGCTTTCCAAGGCGTTGAGCTCCTACGAGCAGTACTTC.

The genes are TRBV7-9 and TRBJ2-6, with D unclear. Trimming removed 6 bases at V and 3 bases at J, with 9 bases between. Per the germline V gene, CDR1 is SEHNR and CDR2 is FQNEAQ (reference sequence). The CDR3 is made up of 14 amino acids. CDR3 region: CASRRSGGANVLTF. CDR3 DNA sequence: TGTGCCAGCAGGCGAAGTGGTGGGGCCAACGTCCTGACTTTC.

The V and J genes are TRBV7-9 and TRBJ2-6, with 8 bases fitting TRBD1. The ends lost 1 base at V and 1 base at J; junction bases unmatched: 3. Germline V gene lookup returns CDR1 SEHNR and CDR2 FQNEAQ (reference sequence). The CDR3 sequence is 17 residues long. The CDR3 DNA follows: TGTGCCAGCAGCTTAGGGCAGGGGGCATCTGGGGCCAACGTCCTGACTTTC. Translation: CASSLGQGASGANVLTF.

The chain links TRBV30 to TRBJ2-2; D call uncertain. Per the germline V gene, CDR1 is GTSNPN and CDR2 is SVGIG (reference sequence). The CDR3 loop spans 13 amino acids. The V and J ends lost 1 base and 5 bases respectively, with 8 bases between them. The CDR3 bases are TGTGCCTGGAGTGCCCGTGGGACCGGGGAGCTGTTTTTT. Its protein product is CAWSARGTGELFF.

The V call is TRBV20-1, the J call TRBJ2-1, with TRBD2 matching over 7 bases. The CDR3 is made up of 16 amino acids. Germline CDR1 DFQATT, CDR2 SNEGSKA (reference sequence). J gave up 3 bases and V 3 bases, and 11 bases lay outside the gene matches. CDR3: CSARVEAGVGYNEQFF. The CDR3 DNA reads TGCAGTGCTAGGGTGGAGGCGGGAGTAGGCTACAATGAGCAGTTCTTC.

This clonotype was found a few times. The CDR3 nucleotides are TGTGCCAGCAGTTACTTGAGTGGACTAGGCTATGAGCAGTTCTTC. Protein sequence: CASSYLSGLGYEQFF. The rearrangement uses TRBV6-5 and TRBJ2-1; 7 bases map to TRBD2. The CDR3 contains 15 residues. Trimming removed 1 base from V and 8 bases from J; junction bases left unmatched: 8. Germline V gene sequence: CDR1 MNHEY, CDR2 SVGAGI.

This clonotype has a handful of counts. The chain joins TRBV11-2 to TRBJ2-7, with 7 bases lining up with TRBD1. The CDR3 runs to 15 residues. Germline values: CDR1 SGHAT, CDR2 FQNNGV. J lost 3 bases, V lost 4 bases, and 9 bases had no gene match. CDR3 region: CASSSNRGKRYEQYF. CDR3 coding DNA: TGTGCCAGCAGCTCAAACAGGGGAAAGCGCTACGAGCAGTACTTC.

This clonotype was observed a handful of times. The V gene is TRBV11-2, the J gene TRBJ2-7; D uncertain. The CDR3 is 15 residues long. Trimming removed 6 bases at V and 2 bases at J, with 17 bases between. From germline, CDR1 is SGHAT and CDR2 FQNNGV. CDR3 DNA sequence: TGTGCCAGCAGGGGAATGCGAGGTGCAACCTACGAGCAGTACTTC. It translates to CASRGMRGATYEQYF.

This clonotype showed up just a few times. The V and J genes are TRBV5-1 and TRBJ1-6; TRBD1 aligns across 8 bases. Trimming at V came to 4 bases and at J to 6 bases, leaving 9 bases not matched to a gene. CDR3 length: 16 amino acids. CDR1 is SGHRS, CDR2 YFSETQ, per germline. The CDR3 nucleotides are TGCGCCAGCAGCCGACAGGGGCTCCTGTTTAATTCACCCCTCCACTTT. Protein sequence: CASSRQGLLFNSPLHF.

This clonotype was detected a few times. This chain joins TRBV4-3 and TRBJ2-1; D call uncertain. Deletions cut 0 bases from V and 3 bases from J, with 9 bases between. In germline, CDR1 is LGHNA, CDR2 YSLEER. The CDR3 extends over 15 amino acids. The DNA of the CDR3 is TGCGCCAGCAGCCAAGAGCGTTGGGGCTACAATGAGCAGTTCTTC. It encodes CASSQERWGYNEQFF.